The rows below give T cell receptor beta chains drawn from one sample of a study of blood T cells in healthy people across ages. From the 5' RACE reads, TCRdb called clonotypes with MiXCR, one entry per CDR3 protein. The sample yields under 800,000 distinct CDR3 sequences, around 21% seen once. The sequenced material came from blood. Every receptor here comes from a man aged 70-80 years in good health. Each CDR3 is given with its conserved first and last residue. Each record gives: clone size, J gene, CDR3 length, V gene, D gene, CDR3 DNA, CDR3 protein. The D gene is left open where the match is weak. Only part of the rows carry a size: once, few, many, or a class if the clone is expanded.

.	TRBJ2-4	14	TRBV28	.	TGTGCCAGCACCGAGGGTGGGGGAAAAAACATTCAGTACTTC	CASTEGGGKNIQYF
few	TRBJ2-5	16	TRBV6-5	.	TGTGCCAGCAGTTTCTACCCGCCCTCGATTGGGGAGACCCAGTACTTC	CASSFYPPSIGETQYF
.	TRBJ2-3	14	TRBV21-1	.	TGTGCCAGCATGCCGGGGACTAGCGAGGATACGCAGTATTTT	CASMPGTSEDTQYF
.	TRBJ2-1	14	TRBV12-3/TRBV12-4	TRBD2	TGTGCCAGCAGTCCCTTGGCGGGAGGGGATCAGCAGTTCTTC	CASSPLAGGDQQFF
.	TRBJ2-1	12	TRBV7-2	.	TGTGCCAGCAGCTCCTTTGCCCATGAGCAGTTCTTC	CASSSFAHEQFF
.	TRBJ2-3	15	TRBV25-1	TRBD2	TGTGCCAGCAGTGTAGCGGGAGGAGGCACAGATACGCAGTATTTT	CASSVAGGGTDTQYF
few	TRBJ2-6	15	TRBV20-1	.	TGCAGTGCTCTGTCCGGCGGAGTAGGGGCCAACGTCCTGACTTTC	CSALSGGVGANVLTF
few	TRBJ1-3	17	TRBV9	.	TGTGCCAGCAGCCCTACGGCAGGGGCGGGCGATGGAAACACCATATATTTT	CASSPTAGAGDGNTIYF
few	TRBJ1-2	14	TRBV25-1	.	TGTGCCAGCAGTGCCGCAGGGTACTACTATGGCTACACCTTC	CASSAAGYYYGYTF
.	TRBJ1-4	13	TRBV29-1	.	TGCAGCGGGGAAGGAGGACCGGGTGAAAAACTGTTTTTT	CSGEGGPGEKLFF
.	TRBJ2-2	12	TRBV7-2	.	TGTGCCAGCAGCTCAGAAACCGGGGAGCTGTTTTTT	CASSSETGELFF